The sequence of this T cell receptor (beta chain) was determined in a study of regulatory T cells in long-lasting Graves disease (dated by TCRdb to 2020 to 2023). For the wider study: Patients with newly diagnosed Graves' disease had been on antithyroid drugs for under 3 months. The study took place in China and was registered as a clinical trial. A total of roughly 35 samples underwent TCR sequencing: roughly 13 from persistent and some 20 from newly diagnosed Graves' disease patients. This study used TCR sequencing and RNA sequencing of peripheral blood to compare persistent Graves' disease patients against newly diagnosed Graves' disease patients. Paper-wide results and their limitations: Persistent Graves' disease patients showed lower TCR Shannon entropy and fewer highly expanded clones than newly diagnosed patients, suggesting clonal expansion. Sequencing and analysis were restricted to the TCR beta chain. The small sample size was acknowledged by the authors as a limitation that may reduce accuracy. Peripheral blood alone was examined, since thyroid tissue, which constituted the primary lesion, could not be accessed. Persistent patients shared more public clonotypes among themselves (around 2,500) than newly diagnosed patients did (about 970). Persistent disease showed preferential use of TRBV28, TRBJ1-2 and TRBJ2-5, whereas newly diagnosed disease favored TRBV20-1 and TRBJ2-1.

V is clipped by 0 bases and J by 4 bases, and the sequence between their germline boundaries is 3 bases long. The germline V gene gives CDR1 as SNHLY and CDR2 as FYNNEI. From the cysteine through the phenylalanine, the CDR3 covers 12 amino acids. Of all the DNA, just the CDR3 is kept, 36 bases in frame from base 1. This specimen's time point label, interpreted: newly diagnosed GD, antithyroid drugs for less than 3 months. RNA was extracted from PBMCs in TRIzol for both TCR sequencing and RNA sequencing. The diagnosis of Graves' disease was made according to American Thyroid Association guidelines. Recruitment of patients was carried out at an endocrinology department in Xi'an, China. Each patient gave approximately 9.7 milliliters of peripheral blood, collected in an EDTA anticoagulant tube. Ficoll Paque Plus density gradient separation was used to isolate PBMCs, and no further T cell sorting was done. An Agilent 2100 Bioanalyzer and agarose gel were used to assess RNA quality, and a NanoDrop 2000 was used to measure RNA concentration.

The library was built by means of multiplex PCR. The sequencer was an Illumina HiSeq 4000. CDR3 regions were amplified by Arm-PCR with iRepertoire HTBI primers to construct TCR beta libraries. Gel purification was performed on PCR products prior to sequencing. On the study's bioinformatics: Gene usage analysis of CDR3 amino acid clonotypes used the approximately 62 TRBV and about 15 TRBJ segments found across samples. Filtered high-quality paired reads were merged into contigs using COPE and FqMerger. BLAST was used to align contigs to IMGT TRBV, TRBD and TRBJ reference genes, and CDR3 was defined according to IMGT. Any clonotype with a frequency above 0.1% was classified as a highly expanded clone. Repertoire diversity was measured by Shannon entropy, and V-J evenness by the Gini coefficient. Clonotypes shared by more than one individual were considered public. TCRdb reprocessing: public reads trimmed at Q25 with fastp, clones called with MiXCR, in-frame beta chains kept. CDR3 protein sequences are deduplicated, and each keeps its most common genes and DNA. The V and J calls were determined by TCRdb, not by the authors. The sample table records hundreds of thousands of distinct CDR3 sequences; approximately 15% of these occur just once. About 27% of the sample is taken by the ten largest.

This clonotype was recorded at least ten times. It lacks a known antigen. Per-nucleotide qualities are absent, and no much larger clonotype sits a single base away. These data also formed part of another study, on T cells in Graves' hyperthyroidism and ophthalmopathy. Reported in the second study: A patient counted as having stable Graves' hyperthyroidism if no progression to ophthalmopathy occurred over 18 months of follow-up. Hyperthyroidism patients were newly diagnosed, with disease duration under 2 months, and aged 18 to 65 years. Any patient with an uncontrolled infection, another autoimmune disease, pregnancy or lactation was excluded. Clinical symptoms, serum thyroxine and TRAb, thyroid ultrasound, and orbital computed tomography formed the basis for the diagnoses. The first round of RT-PCR for the TCR CDR3 was performed with the HTBI primer set and the Qiagen OneStep RT-PCR kit. Blood samples also contained most of the expanded thyroid clonotypes (frequency above 0.001), which suggests that blood repertoires may reflect thyroid immune responses. A 13 V-J signature model separated ophthalmopathy from stable hyperthyroidism, with about 88% sensitivity and roughly 84% specificity in cross-validation and 80%/75% in testing. During validation, the model predicted progression to ophthalmopathy a median of approximately 6 months ahead of onset, with almost 71% sensitivity and less than 85% specificity. A discovery cohort of about 100 patients, about 40 with Graves' ophthalmopathy and approximately 60 with stable Graves' hyperthyroidism, was used to find distinguishing TCR V-J signatures. Prospective prediction of ophthalmopathy was tested in an independent validation cohort of 18 to 20 hyperthyroidism patients and 15 to 17 patients who later progressed to ophthalmopathy. The roughly 94 discovery patients were randomly divided into training and test sets at a 7:3 ratio. In addition, the study compared T-cell repertoires in thyroid tissue and in blood from roughly six Graves' hyperthyroidism patients. After blood sampling, hyperthyroidism patients were treated with methimazole at a starting dose of 30 mg daily, and ophthalmopathy patients were treated with high-dose intravenous methylprednisolone. The libraries were constructed in a second round of multiplex PCR and then size-selected and purified. Libraries were sequenced paired-end with 100 bp reads on an Illumina HiSeq2000. Raw data were processed with SOAPnuke, discarding reads with adapters, uncalled bases, mean Phred below 15, or no exact constant-primer or identifier match. High-quality paired reads were merged with COPE v1.2.5, and unique nucleotide sequences were defined as clonotypes. MiTCR v1.1 was used to align clonotypes to the IMGT TRBV, TRBD and TRBJ reference segments. Only V-J combinations with frequency above 0.0001, covering approximately 99% of repertoires, were analysed. The TCS score was defined as the ratio of F50 (clonal expansion) to E x V (chaos), calculated using BLOSUM62-based TCRdist between CDR3 peptides within each V-J. Welch's t-statistics and random forest reduced roughly 530 V-J features to around 14, which were used in a naive Bayes classifier (R e1071). Sample size was not statistically predetermined, and investigators were not blinded to group allocation. The paper describes TCR Vbeta CDR3 sequencing of 135 peripheral blood samples, made up of approximately 40 ophthalmopathy patients, around 78 hyperthyroidism patients and roughly 17 progressor patients.

This chain joins TRBV2 to TRBJ1-2, with the D segment identity uncertain. The clonotype was recovered from a man aged 35-49 years with Graves disease. Donor details come from another sample of the same person, matched by shared clones. The material sequenced was peripheral blood mononuclear cells (PBMCs), taken at new diagnosis, from a patient treated with antithyroid drugs. The sequenced DNA: TGTGCCAGCAGTGAAGCGCGCTATGGCTACACCTTC. Its protein product is CASSEARYGYTF.